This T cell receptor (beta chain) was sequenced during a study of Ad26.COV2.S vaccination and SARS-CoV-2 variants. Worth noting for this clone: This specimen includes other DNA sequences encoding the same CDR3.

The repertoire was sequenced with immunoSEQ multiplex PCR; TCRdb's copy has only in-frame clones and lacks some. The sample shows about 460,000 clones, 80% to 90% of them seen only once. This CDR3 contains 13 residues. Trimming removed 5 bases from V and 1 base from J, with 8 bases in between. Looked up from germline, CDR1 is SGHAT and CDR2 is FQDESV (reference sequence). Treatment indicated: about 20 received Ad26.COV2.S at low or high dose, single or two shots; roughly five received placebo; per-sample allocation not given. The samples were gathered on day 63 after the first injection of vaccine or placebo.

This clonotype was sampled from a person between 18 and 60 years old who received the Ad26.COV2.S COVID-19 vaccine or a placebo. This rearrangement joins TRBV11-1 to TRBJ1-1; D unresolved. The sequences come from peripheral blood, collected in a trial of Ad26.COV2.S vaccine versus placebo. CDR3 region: CASSRTENTEAFF. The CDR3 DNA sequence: TGTGCCAGCAGCCGCACAGAGAACACTGAAGCTTTCTTT.